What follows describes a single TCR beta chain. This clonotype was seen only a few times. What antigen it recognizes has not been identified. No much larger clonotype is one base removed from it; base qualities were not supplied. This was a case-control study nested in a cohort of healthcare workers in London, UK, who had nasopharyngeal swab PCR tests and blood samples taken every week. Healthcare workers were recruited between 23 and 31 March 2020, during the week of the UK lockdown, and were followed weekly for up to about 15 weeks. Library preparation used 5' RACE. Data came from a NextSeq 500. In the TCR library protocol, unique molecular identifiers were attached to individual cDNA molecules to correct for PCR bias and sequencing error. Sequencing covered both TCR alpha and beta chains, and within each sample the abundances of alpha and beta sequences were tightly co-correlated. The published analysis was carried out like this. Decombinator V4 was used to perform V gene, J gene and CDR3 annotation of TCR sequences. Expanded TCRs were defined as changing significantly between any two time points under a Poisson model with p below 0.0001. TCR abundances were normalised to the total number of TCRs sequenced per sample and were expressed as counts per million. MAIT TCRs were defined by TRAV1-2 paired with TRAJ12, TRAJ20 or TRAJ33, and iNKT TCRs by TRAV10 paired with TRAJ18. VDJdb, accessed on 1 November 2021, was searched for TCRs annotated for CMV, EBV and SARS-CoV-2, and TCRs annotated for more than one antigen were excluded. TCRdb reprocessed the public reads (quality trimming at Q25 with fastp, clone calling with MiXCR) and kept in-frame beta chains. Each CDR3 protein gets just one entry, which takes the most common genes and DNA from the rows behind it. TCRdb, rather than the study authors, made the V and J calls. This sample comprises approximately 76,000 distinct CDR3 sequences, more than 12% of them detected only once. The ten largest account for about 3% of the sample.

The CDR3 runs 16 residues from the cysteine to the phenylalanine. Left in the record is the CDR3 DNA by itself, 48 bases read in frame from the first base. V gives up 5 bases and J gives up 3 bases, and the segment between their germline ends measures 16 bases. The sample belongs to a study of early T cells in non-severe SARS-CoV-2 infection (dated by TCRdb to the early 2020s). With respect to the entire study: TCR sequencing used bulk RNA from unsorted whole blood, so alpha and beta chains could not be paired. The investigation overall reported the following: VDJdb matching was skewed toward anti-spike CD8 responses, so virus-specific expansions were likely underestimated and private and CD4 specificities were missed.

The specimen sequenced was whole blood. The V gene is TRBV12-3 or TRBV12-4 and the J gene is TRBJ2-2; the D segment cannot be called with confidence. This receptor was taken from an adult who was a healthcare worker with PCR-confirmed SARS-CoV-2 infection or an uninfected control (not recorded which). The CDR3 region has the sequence CASSHLGFAHTGELFF. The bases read TGTGCCAGCAGTCACCTCGGATTCGCCCACACCGGGGAGCTGTTTTTT.